The 15 T cell receptor beta chains below were found in one sample sequenced in a study of human T cells and chemical hapten exposure. Indicated time point: patch test 1, 2 weeks after DPC sensitization. The treatment: therapeutic diphenylcyclopropenone sensitization with weekly scalp DPC. A single record per CDR3 protein comes from TCRdb applying MiXCR to the RACE reads. Of 80,000 to 95,000 distinct CDR3 sequences listed, about 10% are singletons. Here the sequenced sample was whole blood, taken in connection with sensitization to the hapten diphenylcyclopropenone (DPC). The receptor set was obtained from a woman aged 45-65 years with alopecia areata. Some clones in this sample may be carry-over from other donors' samples.

This clonotype was detected ten times or more. The rearrangement links TRBV4-2 to TRBJ1-1; 7 bases line up with TRBD1. The length of the CDR3 is 16 residues. The V and J ends lost 0 bases and 5 bases, in that order; junction bases with no gene match: 9. Germline lookup yields CDR1 LGHNA and CDR2 YNFKEQ. The CDR3 nucleotides read TGTGCCAGCAGCCAAGAAAGGAACAGGGGAGATACTGAAGCTTTCTTT. Its translation is CASSQERNRGDTEAFF.

The V gene is TRBV28, the J gene TRBJ2-6; D tentatively fits TRBD1 or TRBD2 (5 bases each). There are 16 residues in the CDR3. Germline V lookup: CDR1 MDHEN, CDR2 SYDVKM. The V end was cut by 2 bases, the J end by 0 bases, with 8 bases between. In DNA form, the CDR3 reads TGTGCCAGCAGTTTAATCGGGACCTCTGGGGCCAACGTCCTGACTTTC. It yields the protein CASSLIGTSGANVLTF.

This clonotype was observed many times. The V and J genes are TRBV5-1 and TRBJ2-7, with D unclear. V was cut by 0 bases and J by 5 bases, with 6 bases left in between. This CDR3 comprises 12 residues. Germline assignment: CDR1 SGHRS and CDR2 YFSETQ. The CDR3 DNA sequence: TGCGCCAGCAGCTTGGAAGGGAACGAGCAGTACTTC. It yields the protein CASSLEGNEQYF.

Here the CDR3 reads CSVSDGGFNQPQHF. The CDR3 DNA is TGCAGCGTTTCGGACGGGGGATTCAATCAGCCCCAGCATTTT. The chain recombines TRBV29-1 with TRBJ1-5; D may be TRBD1 (5 bases). V was cut by 5 bases and J by 3 bases, with 14 bases left in between. Germline CDR1 is SQVTM and CDR2 is ANQGSEA. This CDR3 is 14 amino acids long.

This clonotype has more than one count but fewer than ten. J is TRBJ1-4 and V is TRBV7-9; the D gene is possibly TRBD1 (6 bases). Trimming removed 4 bases at V and 4 bases at J, with 13 bases between. There are 15 residues in the CDR3. The germline V gene encodes CDR1 SEHNR and CDR2 FQNEAQ (reference sequence). CDR3 region: CASSSQGRINEKLFF. CDR3 sequence (DNA): TGTGCCAGCAGCTCTCAGGGGAGGATTAATGAAAAACTGTTTTTT.

This clonotype showed up many times. The J gene is TRBJ1-2, the V gene TRBV9; 7 bases line up with TRBD1. From germline, CDR1 is SGDLS and CDR2 YYNGEE. The ends lost 4 bases at V and 4 bases at J; junction bases unmatched: 4. The length of the CDR3 is 13 residues. The CDR3 bases are TGTGCCAGCAGCCTGACAGGGTTCTATGGCTACACCTTC. Translating gives CASSLTGFYGYTF.

This clonotype has more than one count but fewer than ten. The chain uses TRBV7-6 and TRBJ1-5; 9 bases are a match to TRBD1. CDR3 length equals 16 residues. V shed 3 bases and J 0 bases; nucleotides not matched to a gene: 3. Germline V gene data show CDR1 as SGHVS and CDR2 as FNYEAQ. CDR3 sequence (DNA): TGTGCCAGCAGCTTGGGGACAGGGATTAGCAATCAGCCCCAGCATTTT. The encoded protein is CASSLGTGISNQPQHF.

This clonotype was picked up a small number of times. V and J are TRBV20-1 and TRBJ1-2; D remains unclear. This CDR3 region has 11 residues. The germline V gene has CDR1 DFQATT and CDR2 SNEGSKA (reference sequence). Trimming took off 5 bases at V and 7 bases at J, with 11 bases between the two ends. The CDR3 loop reads CSAVERVGYTF. CDR3 in DNA: TGCAGTGCTGTAGAAAGGGTTGGCTACACCTTC.

This clonotype was detected a few times. A junction end diverges from the germline sequence, so it may reflect a read error. The chain is built from TRBV7-9 and TRBJ2-3, with 7 bases that match TRBD2. The V gene's germline CDR1 is SEHNR and CDR2 FQNEAQ (reference sequence). The CDR3 is 13 residues long. The CDR3 region has the DNA TGTGCCAGCAGCTTAGGGGCCGGCGGGAGAACGGATTTT. Translating it yields CASSLGAGGRTDF.

This clonotype turned up a few times. The CDR3: CASRPPGPNSPLHF. Written as DNA, the CDR3 is TGTGCCAGCAGACCCCCGGGGCCCAATTCACCCCTCCACTTT. The chain recombines TRBV28 with TRBJ1-6; maybe TRBD1 (5 bases). This CDR3 is built from 14 residues. The germline V gene has CDR1 MDHEN and CDR2 SYDVKM. V shed 6 bases and J shed 7 bases, with 13 bases lying between them.

This clonotype was recorded many times. CDR3 residues: CASSPDRVSYNEQFF. For the CDR3, the DNA is TGTGCCAGCAGTCCCGACAGGGTATCCTACAATGAGCAGTTCTTC. This chain uses TRBV12-3 or TRBV12-4 with TRBJ2-1; the match to TRBD1 covers 7 bases. This CDR3 has 15 residues. V was pared by 5 bases and J by 1 base, with 5 bases of the junction left unmatched.

This clonotype was recorded at least ten times. The rearrangement links TRBV12-3 or TRBV12-4 to TRBJ1-5, with D tentatively TRBD1 (5 bases). Trimming shortened V by 5 bases and J by 2 bases, and 10 bases separated the two germline ends. This CDR3 is built from 14 residues. CDR3 nucleotide sequence: TGTGCCAGCAGTCGGGACCTAGGCAATCAGCCCCAGCATTTT. It translates to CASSRDLGNQPQHF.

Remarks on this clonotype: The junction and the germline gene differ at one end; a read error may be behind it. The chain recombines TRBV18 with TRBJ1-4; 10 nucleotides line up with TRBD1. Per the germline V gene, CDR1 is KGHSH and CDR2 is LQKENI. The CDR3 length is 17 residues. This chain's CDR3 is CASSPGTGVSTNERLFF. CDR3 bases: TGTGCCAGCTCACCAGGGACAGGGGTGTCAACTAATGAAAGACTGTTTTTT.

A few counts support this clonotype. DNA for the CDR3: TGTGCCAGCAGCTTAAGCGCCAGGGGGACAGATACGCAGTATTTT. Its protein is CASSLSARGTDTQYF. V usage is TRBV7-8 and J usage is TRBJ2-3; 7 bases are a match to TRBD1. The CDR3 has 15 amino acids. Germline CDR1 SGHVS, CDR2 FQNEAQ. After removal of 2 bases from V and 3 bases from J, the junction contained 5 bases not matched to a gene.

The V and J genes are TRBV29-1 and TRBJ1-2; possibly TRBD1 for D (6 bases). This CDR3 is 11 amino acids long. V gave up 2 bases and J gave up 6 bases, with 7 bases separating them. CDR1 and CDR2 from the germline V gene are SQVTM and ANQGSEA. This chain's CDR3 is CSVESGDGYTF. The CDR3 nucleotides read TGCAGCGTTGAATCAGGGGATGGCTACACCTTC.